The clone carrying this T cell receptor (beta chain) was found a few times. The repertoire was sequenced with immunoSEQ multiplex PCR; TCRdb's copy has only in-frame clones and lacks some. The sample shows around 34,000 clones, around 90% of them seen only once. The sample is drawn from a study of T cell changes during pregnancy in multiple sclerosis. Germline V gives CDR1 SGHAT, CDR2 FQNNGV. The CDR3 sequence is 13 residues long. V lost 3 bases and J 3 bases, leaving 8 bases between the germline ends. This receptor was taken from a female donor with multiple sclerosis, enrolled in a pregnancy study. This sample comprised CD4+ T cells from peripheral blood mononuclear cells, obtained in the second trimester of pregnancy. The genes are TRBV11-2 and TRBJ1-1, with D hard to call. This CDR3 reads CASSLEEYTEAFF. DNA for the CDR3: TGTGCCAGCAGCTTGGAGGAGTACACTGAAGCTTTCTTT.